This TCR beta chain originates from a study of cytomegalovirus exposure and HLA in healthy donors. Study context: HLA-typed donors contributed around 85 million unique TCRs, which were held in an early data release.

Both 60 Vbeta primers and 13 Jbeta primers went into the PCR. Some clones are missing from TCRdb's copy, which holds only in-frame ones; the method was immunoSEQ multiplex PCR. This sample has approximately 220,000 clones, with 80% to 90% found just once. The CDR3 has 15 amino acids. The germline gives CDR1 SEHNR, CDR2 FQNEAQ (reference sequence). Trimming removed 3 bases at V and 0 bases at J, with 12 bases between. Turning to this clone: What it binds is not known.

Findings and limits, study-wide: The listing of some 170 TCR beta chains classed them as cytomegalovirus-associated. Later work showed greater clonal expansion in HLA-associated TCR beta chains than in equally common others.

This sequence was found in a man younger than 45 in good health and CMV-seronegative. The rearrangement links TRBV7-9 to TRBJ2-7; maybe TRBD1 (6 bases). The sequenced material came from PBMCs. CDR3 sequence: CASSLGKGDSYEQYF. As DNA, the CDR3 is TGTGCCAGCAGCTTGGGAAAGGGGGACTCCTACGAGCAGTACTTC.